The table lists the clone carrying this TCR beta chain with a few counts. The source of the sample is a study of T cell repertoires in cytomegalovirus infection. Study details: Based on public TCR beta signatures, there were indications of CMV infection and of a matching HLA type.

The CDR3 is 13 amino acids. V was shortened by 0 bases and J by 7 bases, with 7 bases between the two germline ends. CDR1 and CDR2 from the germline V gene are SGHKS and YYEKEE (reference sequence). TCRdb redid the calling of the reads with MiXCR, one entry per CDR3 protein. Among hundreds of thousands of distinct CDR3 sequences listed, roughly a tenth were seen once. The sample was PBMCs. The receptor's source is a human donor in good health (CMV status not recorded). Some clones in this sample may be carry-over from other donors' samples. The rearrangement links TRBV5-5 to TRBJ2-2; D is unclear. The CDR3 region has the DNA TGTGCCAGCAGCTTGGAATGGGTCGGGGAGCTGTTTTTT. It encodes CASSLEWVGELFF.